What follows describes a single T cell receptor (beta chain). The antigen it recognizes is unknown. The input lacks base qualities; no much larger clone sits a single base away. This entry belongs to a study of blood T cell repertoires in COVID-19 (dated by TCRdb to the early 2020s). Describing the broader study: Collaborator samples came from the United States, Italy and Spain and covered acute and convalescent phases of COVID-19. The prospective study material was composed of cDNA or gDNA derived from T cells, B-cell-depleted T cells, or PBMCs. Subjects who had been exposed to COVID-19, were actively infected with it, or had recovered from it provided the deeply sampled blood TCRbeta repertoires that made up the dataset. The repertoires were made available in a free public database intended to serve as a resource for research on the immune response to SARS-CoV-2. The samples were drawn from two sources: the first 160 participants of the ongoing ImmuneRACE study, and 1,200 or so subjects contributed by 6 global collaborators. Nearly every sample came with metadata listing a de-identified subject ID, COVID-19 status, age in years and sex. Where HLA class I and class II types were available, the types were taken from metadata supplied by the sample provider, not from assay-based typing. General study outcomes and caveats: Clinical and demographic metadata were provided uncurated, with the amount varying by source and participant.

TCRbeta CDR3 regions were amplified from genomic DNA using the immunoSEQ Assay, a bias-controlled multiplex PCR. The paper's processing steps were these. Within the assay, amplification of reference gene primers was used to estimate how many nucleated cells each sample contained. To quantify the absolute abundance of each unique TCRbeta CDR3 rearrangement, sequence reads were collapsed and filtered. For each sample, productive Simpson clonality was calculated by taking the square root of Simpson's diversity index across productive rearrangements. TCRdb took this table from immuneACCESS and kept in-frame rearrangements with V and J called. Such tables lack part of the clones; where checked against another copy, unresolved V genes explain under half of the gap, and the rest is unexplained. V, J and clone size were drawn from that table, and D and trimming were deduced from the DNA. The sample records 400,000 to 500,000 clones, around 87% of which are singletons. The top ten clonotypes cover less than 2% of the sample.

In the prospective study, participants were about 18 to 95 years old, resided in 25 or so geographic areas of the United States, and were enrolled through a virtual design. In the prospective study, participants were assigned to cohorts based on the clinical history participants reported in a screening survey and a study questionnaire. Recovered participants in ImmuneRACE Cohort 3 were defined as having two consecutive negative NP/OP PCR tests, clearance from a healthcare professional, or resolution of symptoms. In the prospective study, whole blood, serum and a nasopharyngeal or oropharyngeal swab were collected from each participant by mobile phlebotomists. Prospective study participants could optionally give additional blood draws and questionnaires over an approximately 2-month period. Prospective study blood samples were shipped either frozen or at room temperature before DNA extraction. Trimmed from V: 2 bases; trimmed from J: 3 bases; junction bases lacking a gene match: 8. From the cysteine through the phenylalanine, the CDR3 covers 17 amino acids. Just the 51-base CDR3 DNA is kept, in frame starting at base 1. Via the germline V gene, CDR1 is MDHEN and CDR2 SYDVKM.

The chain is encoded by TRBV28 joined to TRBJ2-3; 10 nucleotides in the junction match TRBD2. Sequenced material: PBMCs or T cells enriched from blood (not recorded which). This clonotype was obtained from a woman in her thirties or forties who had recovered from COVID-19. The CDR3 protein: CASSLISGRALTDTQYF. The DNA is TGTGCCAGCAGTTTAATCAGCGGGAGGGCCCTGACAGATACGCAGTATTTT.